Detailed here is one T cell receptor beta chain. Antigen specificity is unknown. There are 15 residues in the CDR3. V was trimmed by 6 bases and J by 0 bases, leaving 15 bases between them. Per germline, CDR1 MNHEY and CDR2 SVGEGT. The data belong to a study of T cell responses to AZD1222 COVID-19 vaccine. Repertoires were generated with immunoSEQ multiplex PCR, while TCRdb's copy carries only in-frame clones and drops some. The table records under 200,000 clones, over 80% of them present only once. Overall study results and limits: At baseline, seropositivity was found in only a handful of AZD1222 recipients.

This TCR was recovered from an adult in good health. The gene calls are TRBV6-2 or TRBV6-3 and TRBJ2-7; D unclear. Material: peripheral blood, obtained on day 0 of MenACWY control vaccination. CDR3 loop: CASSPRVSYSYEQYF. The CDR3 DNA reads as TGTGCCAGCAGCCCCCGGGTCTCTTACTCCTACGAGCAGTACTTC.